This TCR beta chain was recorded in a study of cytomegalovirus exposure and HLA in healthy donors. Trimming took 2 bases from V and 7 from J, leaving 14 bases between them. The CDR3 extends over 14 amino acids. Germline-derived CDR1 and CDR2 are MGHRA and YSYEKL. PCR used 60 Vbeta primers and 13 Jbeta primers. Authors' data handling: Counted up in a later analysis, unique TCR beta chains came to about 80 million, with around 11 million shared. Assay: immunoSEQ multiplex PCR; the TCRdb copy retains only in-frame clones and omits some. V, J and clone size were drawn from that table, and D and trimming were deduced from the DNA. The listing contains 190,000 or so clones. General study findings and limits: Later on, a genetic analysis was performed. It linked a missense variant in DCLRE1C with V- and J-gene trimming of TCR beta. Cytomegalovirus association was assigned to about 180 TCR beta chains.

As concerns this clone: Its antigen is currently unknown.

This receptor was taken from a boy younger than 18 in good health and CMV-seronegative. V is TRBV4-1 and J is TRBJ1-1; D is uncertain. The sample was PBMCs. The CDR3 DNA reads as TGCGCCAGCAGCCAACCCAAGGCCGGGGTTGAAGCTTTCTTT. This codes for CASSQPKAGVEAFF.